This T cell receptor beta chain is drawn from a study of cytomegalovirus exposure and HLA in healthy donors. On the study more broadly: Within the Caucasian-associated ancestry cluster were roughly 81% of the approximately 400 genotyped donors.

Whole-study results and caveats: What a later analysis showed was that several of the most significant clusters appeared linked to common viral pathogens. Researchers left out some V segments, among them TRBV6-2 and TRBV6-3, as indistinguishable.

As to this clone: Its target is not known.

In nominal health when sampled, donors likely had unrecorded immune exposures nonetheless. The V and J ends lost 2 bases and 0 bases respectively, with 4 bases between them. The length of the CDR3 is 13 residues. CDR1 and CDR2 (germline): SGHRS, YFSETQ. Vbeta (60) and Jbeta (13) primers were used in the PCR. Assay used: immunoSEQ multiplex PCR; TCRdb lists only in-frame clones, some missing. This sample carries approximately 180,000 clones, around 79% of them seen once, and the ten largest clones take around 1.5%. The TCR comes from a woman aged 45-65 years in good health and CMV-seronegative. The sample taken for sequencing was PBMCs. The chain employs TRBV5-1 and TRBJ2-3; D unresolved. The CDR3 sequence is CASSFLSTDTQYF. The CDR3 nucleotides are TGCGCCAGCAGCTTTTTAAGCACAGATACGCAGTATTTT.